This TCR beta chain was captured by sequencing in a study of cytomegalovirus exposure and HLA in healthy donors. It was with 60 Vbeta and 13 Jbeta primers that the PCR ran. Here immunoSEQ multiplex PCR was the method, and the copy in TCRdb shows in-frame clones only, minus some. The table shows some 130,000 clones, with less than 80% occurring only once. As concerns this clone: Its specificity is unknown.

This CDR3 contains 15 residues. Germline V lookup: CDR1 SGHRS, CDR2 YFSETQ. V dropped 4 bases and J dropped 2; count of bases not matched to a gene: 6. Findings and caveats of the study: In a later analysis, TCR association rates varied by HLA locus: DRB1 most, HLA-C fewest. Cytomegalovirus status was reportedly diagnosed by the classifier with high sensitivity and specificity. Most TCR sequences were rare, but some public TCRs occurred in many donors.

Sequencing was carried out using PBMCs. The sequence derives from a man in his forties in good health and CMV-seropositive. The chain combines TRBV5-1 with TRBJ2-7, with 10 bases aligning to TRBD2. The CDR3 DNA reads as TGCGCCAGCAGCGGGGGACTAGCGCGAACCTACGAGCAGTACTTC. Amino acid sequence: CASSGGLARTYEQYF.